This T cell receptor (beta chain) originates from a study of control samples from healthy donors and cancer patients. Libraries were prepared by immunoSEQ multiplex PCR; TCRdb keeps only in-frame clonotypes and omits some of them. The data hold 98,000 or so clones, with roughly three quarters observed a single time. This CDR3 contains 11 residues. Germline loops: CDR1 SEHNR, CDR2 FQNEAQ (reference sequence). Trimming removed 5 bases at V and 7 bases at J, with 6 bases between. J is TRBJ1-3 and V is TRBV7-9, with D uncertain. Sequencing input: blood. This TCR came from a woman aged 25 to 39 in good health. The CDR3 region has the DNA TGTGCCAGCAGCCCCCAGAACACCATATATTTT. Translated, it gives CASSPQNTIYF.